The TCR beta chain described here comes from a study of T cell changes during pregnancy in multiple sclerosis. Sequencing used immunoSEQ multiplex PCR; TCRdb keeps in-frame clones, though not all of them. This sample has about 44,000 clones, with 92% found just once. There are 14 residues in the CDR3. The V gene's germline CDR1 is SQVTM and CDR2 ANQGSEA. Trimming cost V 6 bases and J 4 bases, with 16 bases left between them. Source material: peripheral blood. This sequence was found in a female donor with multiple sclerosis, enrolled in a pregnancy study. V is TRBV29-1 and J is TRBJ1-3; D is possibly TRBD1 (5 bases). CDR3 DNA sequence: TGCAGCGTCGTCTCCGGGACCGTAGGAAACACCATATATTTT. Encoded protein: CSVVSGTVGNTIYF. The whole variable domain, remainder taken from reference TRBV29-1 and TRBJ1-3, is SAVISQKPSRDICQRGTSLTIQCQVDSQVTMMFWYRQQPGQSLTLIATANQGSEATYESGFVIDKFPISRPNLTFSTLTVSNMSPEDSSIYLCSVVSGTVGNTIYFGEGSWLTVV.